Below, one TCR beta chain is given with its context. Its antigen is currently unknown. One junction end does not reproduce the germline sequence, and a read error may be involved. The record originates from a study of CD8+CD57+ T cells in acquired aplastic anemia. Across the whole study: Sorted CD4+ and CD8+ cell DNA averaged roughly 3.2 ug. Researchers reported that healthy donors averaged around 10 million reads for CD4+ cells. Points from the study as a whole: It was found that approximately 29 CD8+ CDR3 sequences were shared between patients and controls. Patients and controls had CD8+ Simpson's diversity values that were not significantly distinct.

Using genomic DNA as the template, TCR beta VDJ and CDR3 profiling was carried out. MiXCR, run by TCRdb on the reads, gives a single entry per CDR3 protein. The sample shows fewer than 150,000 distinct CDR3 sequences, about half of them seen only once. The CDR3 consists of 15 residues. In germline, CDR1 is SGHTA, CDR2 FQGTGA. This receptor was identified in a human donor in good health, serving as a control. Sequenced material: sorted CD4+, CD8+, or CD8+CD57+ T cells (not recorded which) from PBMCs. The V gene is TRBV7-3, the J gene TRBJ1-1; D might be TRBD1 (5 bases). The CDR3 reads CACSLTRGGDTEAFF. CDR3 sequence (DNA): TGTGCCTGCAGCTTAACGCGGGGGGGGGACACTGAAGCTTTCTTT.